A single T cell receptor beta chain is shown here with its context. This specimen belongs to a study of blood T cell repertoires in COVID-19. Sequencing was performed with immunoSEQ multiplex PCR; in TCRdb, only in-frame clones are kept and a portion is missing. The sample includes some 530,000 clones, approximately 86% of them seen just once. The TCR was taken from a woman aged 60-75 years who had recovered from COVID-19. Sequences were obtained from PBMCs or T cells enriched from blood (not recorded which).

In DNA, the CDR3 is TGCGCCAGCAGCTTGGAGGGGGCCAATTCACCCCTCCACTTT. Translating it yields CASSLEGANSPLHF. The chain couples TRBV5-1 to TRBJ1-6, with 7 bases lining up with TRBD1. The CDR3 runs to 14 residues. V lost 0 bases and J lost 7; bases outside the gene matches: 1. Germline CDR1 and CDR2: SGHRS and YFSETQ.